This is a list of T cell receptor beta chains from one sample in a study of T cell repertoires in cytomegalovirus infection. Each CDR3 protein gets one entry after TCRdb re-called the reads with MiXCR. The table shows hundreds of thousands of distinct CDR3 sequences, with 20% to 30% occurring only once. Sequencing was performed on CD8+ T cells from PBMCs. Source of these receptors: a human donor in good health (CMV status not recorded). Some clones in this sample may be carry-over from other donors' samples. Each CDR3 is given with its conserved first and last residue. A D gene is named only where the DNA matches it firmly. Rows give clone size only sometimes, using once, few, many, or a class for an expanded clone.

many	NA	TRBJ1-5	TRBV7-9	CASSLGGNNQPQHF	TGTGCCAGCAGCTTAGGGGGAAACAATCAGCCCCAGCATTTT
many	TRBD1	TRBJ1-5	TRBV7-2	CASSLGQGPGSNQPQHF	TGTGCCAGCAGCCTCGGACAGGGGCCAGGAAGCAATCAGCCCCAGCATTTT
few	NA	TRBJ1-1	TRBV29-1	CSVGNMATEAFF	TGCAGCGTAGGAAATATGGCCACTGAAGCTTTCTTT
NA	TRBD2	TRBJ2-7	TRBV29-1	CSVEGLAGDPEQYF	TGCAGCGTTGAAGGACTAGCGGGGGATCCCGAGCAGTACTTC
NA	NA	TRBJ2-5	TRBV7-9	CASRGGGRQETQYF	TGTGCCAGCAGGGGCGGTGGCAGACAAGAGACCCAGTACTTC
many	NA	TRBJ2-5	TRBV7-6	CASSLDPRAGETQYF	TGTGCCAGCAGCTTAGACCCCAGGGCGGGAGAGACCCAGTACTTC
NA	NA	TRBJ2-2	TRBV10-3	CAISDSFANTGELFF	TGTGCCATCAGTGATTCATTCGCGAACACCGGGGAGCTGTTTTTT
few	NA	TRBJ1-2	TRBV27	CASSLSIRGYGYTF	TGTGCCAGCAGTTTATCGATCAGGGGTTATGGCTACACCTTC
NA	NA	TRBJ2-5	TRBV2	CASIGGIYQETQCF	TGTGCCAGCATCGGGGGAATTTACCAAGAGACCCAGTGCTTC
many	NA	TRBJ2-1	TRBV6-5	CASSYHPGYNEQFF	TGTGCCAGCAGTTACCACCCGGGGTACAATGAGCAGTTCTTC
NA	TRBD2	TRBJ2-1	TRBV6-6	CASSYSMLAGGYNEQFF	TGTGCCAGCAGTTACTCGATGTTGGCGGGAGGATACAATGAGCAGTTCTTC
NA	NA	TRBJ2-7	TRBV7-2	CASSLVVDFYEQYF	TGTGCCAGCAGCTTGGTGGTGGACTTCTACGAGCAGTACTTC
NA	NA	TRBJ2-5	TRBV5-1	CASSLALGLQETQYF	TGCGCCAGCAGCTTGGCCTTAGGGTTACAAGAGACCCAGTACTTC
NA	NA	TRBJ2-6	TRBV2	CASSEGTGFSSGANVLTF	TGTGCCAGCAGTGAAGGCACAGGGTTCTCTTCTGGGGCCAACGTCCTGACTTTC
NA	NA	TRBJ2-1	TRBV12-5	CASGPGVGKNEQFF	TGTGCTAGTGGCCCGGGGGTCGGTAAGAATGAGCAGTTCTTC
NA	TRBD1	TRBJ1-1	TRBV5-1	CASGKAGGEAFF	TGCGCCAGCGGGAAGGCAGGGGGCGAAGCTTTCTTT
few	TRBD2	TRBJ2-5	TRBV28	CASTLAGQETQYF	TGTGCCAGCACCCTAGCGGGGCAAGAGACCCAGTACTTC
many	NA	TRBJ2-5	TRBV7-9	CASSFSSRRAETQYF	TGTGCCAGCAGCTTTTCGTCCCGGCGAGCGGAGACCCAGTACTTC
many	TRBD1	TRBJ1-1	TRBV6-5	CASSFQGVPEAFF	TGTGCCAGCAGTTTTCAGGGGGTCCCTGAAGCTTTCTTT
few	NA	TRBJ2-3	TRBV7-7	CASSLGFGADTQYF	TGTGCTAGCAGCTTAGGCTTCGGGGCAGATACGCAGTATTTT
few	NA	TRBJ1-6	TRBV2	CASSGGGFYNSPLHF	TGTGCCAGCAGTGGGGGGGGCTTCTATAATTCACCCCTCCACTTT
NA	NA	TRBJ2-2	TRBV27	CASSLVARGTGELFF	TGTGCCAGCAGTTTAGTCGCTCGGGGCACCGGGGAGCTGTTTTTT
NA	NA	TRBJ2-5	TRBV20-1	CSAREIVNGETQYF	TGCAGTGCTAGAGAAATAGTTAATGGTGAGACCCAGTACTTC
many	NA	TRBJ1-2	TRBV7-8	CASSLPLTGMDYGYTF	TGTGCCAGCAGCTTACCCTTAACAGGGATGGACTATGGCTACACCTTC
NA	TRBD2	TRBJ2-1	TRBV10-3	CATQTRLAGVGNEQFF	TGTGCCACACAAACCCGACTAGCGGGGGTTGGCAATGAGCAGTTCTTC
NA	NA	TRBJ2-1	TRBV7-6	CASTGNVVGTSYNEQFF	TGTGCCAGCACCGGAAATGTCGTGGGGACCTCCTACAATGAACAGTTCTTC
NA	NA	TRBJ2-5	TRBV20-1	CSARLAPIQETQYF	TGCAGTGCTAGACTCGCGCCTATTCAAGAGACCCAGTACTTC
few	NA	TRBJ2-5	TRBV6-2/TRBV6-3	CASSPLDQETQYF	TGTGCCAGCAGCCCCCTGGACCAAGAGACCCAGTACTTC
NA	NA	TRBJ2-4	TRBV25-1	CASSEFQGLNIQYF	TGTGCCAGCAGTGAATTTCAGGGGTTAAACATTCAGTACTTC
few	NA	TRBJ1-1	TRBV12-3/TRBV12-4	CASSLDWEGLGTEAFF	TGTGCCAGCAGTTTAGATTGGGAAGGACTAGGGACTGAAGCTTTCTTT
few	NA	TRBJ1-2	TRBV20-1	CSARDLQAIIYGYTF	TGCAGTGCTAGAGATCTCCAGGCAATTATCTATGGCTACACCTTC
few	TRBD1	TRBJ2-1	TRBV6-2/TRBV6-3	CASSNRTGYVGGDEQFF	TGTGCCAGCAGCAACCGGACAGGGTATGTGGGAGGCGATGAGCAGTTCTTC
NA	NA	TRBJ2-1	TRBV28	CASSRRPVGIGEQFF	TGTGCCAGCAGCCGAAGGCCCGTTGGGATAGGGGAGCAGTTCTTC
many	TRBD1	TRBJ1-1	TRBV19	CASSTRGHSEAFF	TGTGCCAGTAGTACCAGGGGGCACTCTGAAGCTTTCTTT
once	NA	TRBJ2-3	TRBV14	CASSQSGGGDTQYF	TGTGCCAGCAGCCAAAGCGGAGGGGGTGATACGCAGTATTTT
NA	NA	TRBJ2-3	TRBV4-1	CASSQLTGGPSTDTQYF	TGCGCCAGCAGCCAACTTACGGGGGGCCCTTCCACAGATACGCAGTATTTT
NA	NA	TRBJ2-1	TRBV7-2	CANSLGERKNEQFF	TGTGCCAACAGCCTCGGGGAGAGGAAGAATGAGCAGTTCTTC
few	TRBD1	TRBJ2-5	TRBV28	CASSADRVGETQYF	TGTGCCAGCAGTGCCGACAGGGTCGGGGAGACCCAGTACTTC
few	NA	TRBJ2-4	TRBV11-2	CASSSEFGDGIQYF	TGTGCCAGCAGCTCCGAGTTCGGGGACGGGATTCAGTACTTC
many	NA	TRBJ1-5	TRBV12-3/TRBV12-4	CASSFGRVQPQHF	TGTGCCAGCAGTTTCGGCCGAGTGCAGCCCCAGCATTTT
many	NA	TRBJ2-7	TRBV7-9	CASSLKGGYEQYF	TGTGCCAGCAGCTTAAAAGGGGGCTACGAGCAGTACTTC
few	TRBD1	TRBJ2-6	TRBV29-1	CSARGLGANVLTF	TGCAGCGCCAGGGGGCTTGGGGCCAACGTCCTGACTTTC
few	NA	TRBJ2-5	TRBV7-2	CASSLLESSGLQETQYF	TGTGCCAGCAGCTTATTAGAGTCGTCAGGCCTCCAAGAGACCCAGTACTTC
NA	NA	TRBJ2-3	TRBV15	CATSNWGGPYTDTQYF	TGTGCCACCAGTAATTGGGGCGGGCCCTACACAGATACGCAGTATTTT
NA	TRBD1	TRBJ2-3	TRBV7-6	CTSSLGRTGGAVDTQYF	TGTACCAGCAGCTTAGGAAGGACAGGGGGCGCCGTTGATACGCAGTATTTT
NA	NA	TRBJ2-5	TRBV14	CASSQFQEALKAQYF	TGTGCCAGCAGCCAATTCCAAGAGGCACTGAAGGCCCAGTACTTC
NA	NA	TRBJ2-5	TRBV7-9	CASRQHSVQETQYF	TGTGCCAGCAGACAACACTCAGTTCAAGAGACCCAGTACTTC
many	NA	TRBJ2-2	TRBV12-3/TRBV12-4	CASSFYREMNTGELFF	TGTGCCAGCAGTTTCTACAGGGAAATGAACACCGGGGAGCTGTTTTTT